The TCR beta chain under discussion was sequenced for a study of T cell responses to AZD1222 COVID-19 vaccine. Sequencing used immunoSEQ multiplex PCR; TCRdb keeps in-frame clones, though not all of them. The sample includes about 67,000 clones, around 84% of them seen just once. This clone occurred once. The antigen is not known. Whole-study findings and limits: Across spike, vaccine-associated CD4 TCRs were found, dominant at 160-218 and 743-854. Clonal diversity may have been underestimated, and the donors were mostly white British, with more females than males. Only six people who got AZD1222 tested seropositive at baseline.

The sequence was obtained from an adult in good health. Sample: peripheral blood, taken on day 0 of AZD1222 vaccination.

CDR3: CASSSPGHRVLDNSPLHF. CDR3 nucleotide sequence: TGTGCCAGCAGCTCCCCGGGACATCGGGTCTTGGATAATTCACCCCTCCACTTT. The chain links TRBV7-8 to TRBJ1-6; D is perhaps TRBD1 (6 bases). The CDR3 spans 18 residues. Germline lookup yields CDR1 SGHVS and CDR2 FQNEAQ. The V end was cut by 4 bases, the J end by 5 bases, with 21 bases between.